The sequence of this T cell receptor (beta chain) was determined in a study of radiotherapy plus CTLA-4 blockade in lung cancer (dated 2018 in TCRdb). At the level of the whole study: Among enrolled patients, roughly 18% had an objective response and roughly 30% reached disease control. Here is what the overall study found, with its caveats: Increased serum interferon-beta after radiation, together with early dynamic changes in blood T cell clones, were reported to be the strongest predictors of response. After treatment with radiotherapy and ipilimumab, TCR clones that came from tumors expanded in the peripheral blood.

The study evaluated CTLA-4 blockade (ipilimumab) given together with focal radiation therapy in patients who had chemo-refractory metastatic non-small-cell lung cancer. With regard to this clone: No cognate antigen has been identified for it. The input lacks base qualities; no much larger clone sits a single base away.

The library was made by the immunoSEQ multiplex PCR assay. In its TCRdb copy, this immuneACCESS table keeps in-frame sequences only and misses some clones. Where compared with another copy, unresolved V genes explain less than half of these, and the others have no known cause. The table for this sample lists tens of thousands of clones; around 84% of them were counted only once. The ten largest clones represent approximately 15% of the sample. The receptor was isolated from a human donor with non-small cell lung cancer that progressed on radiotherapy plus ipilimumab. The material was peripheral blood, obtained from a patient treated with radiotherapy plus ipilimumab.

The bases are TGTGCCAGCAGCGTCTCCGGGGAGCTGTTTTTT. This sequence encodes CASSVSGELFF. This sequence uses TRBV9 and TRBJ2-2; no confident D gene assignment can be made. The cysteine opens and the phenylalanine closes a CDR3 of 11 amino acids. The sequence is cut down to CDR3 DNA, 33 bases in frame from base 1. Based on the germline V gene, the CDR1 and CDR2 sequences are SGDLS and YYNGEE. The V end loses 2 bases and the J end loses 6 bases, and a stretch of 2 bases separates them.